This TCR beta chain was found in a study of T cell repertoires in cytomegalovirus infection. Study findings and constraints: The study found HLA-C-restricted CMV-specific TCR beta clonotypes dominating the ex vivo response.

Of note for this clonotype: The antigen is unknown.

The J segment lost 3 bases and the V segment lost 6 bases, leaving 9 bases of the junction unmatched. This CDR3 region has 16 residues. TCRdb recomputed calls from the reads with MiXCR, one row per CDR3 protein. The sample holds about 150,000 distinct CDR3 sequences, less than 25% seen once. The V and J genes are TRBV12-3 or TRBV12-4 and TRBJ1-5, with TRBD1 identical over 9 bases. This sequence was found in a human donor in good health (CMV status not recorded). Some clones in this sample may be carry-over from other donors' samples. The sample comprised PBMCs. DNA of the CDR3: TGTGCCAGCAGCACACTCGGGACAGGGTTCAATCAGCCCCAGCATTTT. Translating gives CASSTLGTGFNQPQHF.